This T cell receptor (beta chain) emerged from a study of identical twins. Study-level findings and limits: Out-of-frame alpha sequences shared by twins showed excess low generation probability.

TCRdb reanalysed the 5' RACE reads using MiXCR and keeps one entry per CDR3 protein. This table has roughly 350,000 distinct CDR3 sequences, over 9% appearing once. In every case, the donor was a healthy Caucasian. In this sample, this clonotype turned up many times. What it binds is unknown. CDR1 is SNHLY and CDR2 is FYNNEI in the germline V gene. V was cut by 6 bases and J by 9 bases, with 6 bases left in between. The CDR3 totals 11 residues. These data were likewise used in another study, on yellow fever vaccine responses in identical twins. That report notes: Vaccine-induced T cell responses in twins were reportedly observed to appear partly convergent, partly personalized.

Sequenced: CD8+ T cells sorted from blood. J is TRBJ2-6 and V is TRBV2; D gene ambiguous. The receptor was isolated from a young woman in good health. The CDR3 nucleotides read TGTGCCAGCAGAAGAAGCAACGTCCTGACTTTC. Residues: CASRRSNVLTF.